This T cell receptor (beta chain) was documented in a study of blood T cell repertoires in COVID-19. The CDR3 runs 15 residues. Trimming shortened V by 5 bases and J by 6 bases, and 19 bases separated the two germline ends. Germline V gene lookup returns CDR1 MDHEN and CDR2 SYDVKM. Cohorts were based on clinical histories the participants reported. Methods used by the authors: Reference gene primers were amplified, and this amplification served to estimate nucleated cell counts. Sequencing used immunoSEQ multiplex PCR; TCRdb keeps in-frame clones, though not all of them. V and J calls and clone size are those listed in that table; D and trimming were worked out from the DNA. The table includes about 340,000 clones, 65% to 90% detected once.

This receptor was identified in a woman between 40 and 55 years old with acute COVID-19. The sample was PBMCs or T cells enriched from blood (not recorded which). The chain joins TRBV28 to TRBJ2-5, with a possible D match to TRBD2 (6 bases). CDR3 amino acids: CASSGAGASVKTQYF. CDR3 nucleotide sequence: TGTGCCAGCAGTGGCGCCGGGGCTAGCGTTAAGACCCAGTACTTC.